This is a list of T cell receptor beta chains from one sample in a study of CD8 T cells in ankylosing spondylitis. MiXCR, applied by TCRdb to the 5' RACE reads, yields one record per CDR3 protein. Here the sample spans 100,000 to 150,000 distinct CDR3 sequences, roughly 15% being singletons. Material for sequencing was blood, either unsorted or a sorted T cell fraction (not recorded which). Receptors were obtained from a male donor with ankylosing spondylitis. The CDR3 runs from the conserved cysteine through the conserved F or W. The D gene is left open where the match is weak. Size tells how often a clone was seen (once, few, many) or the class of an expanded clone, and some rows leave it out.

>many|.|TRBV2|TRBJ1-5
CASRGGTQPQHF
TGTGCCAGCAGGGGAGGGACGCAGCCCCAGCATTTT
>.|.|TRBV27|TRBJ1-1
CASSLFGANTEAFF
TGTGCCAGCAGTTTATTCGGGGCTAACACTGAAGCTTTCTTT
>.|.|TRBV29-1|TRBJ2-3
CSVVGLDTDTQYF
TGCAGCGTTGTCGGCCTCGACACAGATACGCAGTATTTT
>.|TRBD2|TRBV6-5|TRBJ2-7
CASSSSGLPYEQYF
TGTGCCAGCAGTAGCTCGGGACTACCCTACGAGCAGTACTTC
>few|TRBD2|TRBV9|TRBJ2-3
CASSVEAGVKRGDTQYF
TGTGCCAGCAGCGTAGAGGCGGGGGTTAAGAGAGGAGATACGCAGTATTTT
>.|.|TRBV20-1|TRBJ2-7
CSATTGSYEQYF
TGCAGTGCTACAACAGGCTCCTACGAGCAGTACTTC
>.|.|TRBV28|TRBJ2-4
CASSSQVRVAKNIQYF
TGTGCCAGCAGTAGCCAAGTGAGGGTAGCCAAAAACATTCAGTACTTC
>.|TRBD2|TRBV6-2/TRBV6-3|TRBJ2-5
CASSYQRTSGKETQYF
TGTGCCAGCAGTTACCAGAGGACTAGCGGAAAAGAGACCCAGTACTTC
>few|TRBD2|TRBV11-2|TRBJ2-2
CASSSRTSWAGELFF
TGTGCCAGCAGCTCCCGGACTAGCTGGGCCGGGGAGCTGTTTTTT
>many|.|TRBV12-3/TRBV12-4|TRBJ1-4
CASSLPGEKLFF
TGTGCCAGCAGTTTACCGGGTGAAAAACTGTTTTTT
>.|.|TRBV7-6|TRBJ2-1
CASSPGQRLMDEQFF
TGTGCCAGCAGCCCGGGACAACGGCTTATGGATGAGCAGTTCTTC
>.|TRBD2|TRBV20-1|TRBJ2-1
CSARRLAGANEQFF
TGCAGTGCTAGACGACTAGCGGGAGCGAATGAGCAGTTCTTC
>few|.|TRBV27|TRBJ2-5
CASSWLGGFQETQYF
TGTGCCAGCAGTTGGCTGGGTGGGTTTCAAGAGACCCAGTACTTC
>.|TRBD2|TRBV29-1|TRBJ2-1
CSVEKTSGKLNEQFF
TGCAGCGTCGAGAAGACTAGCGGAAAGCTCAATGAGCAGTTCTTC
>few|.|TRBV7-9|TRBJ2-7
CASSLVVNELGDYEQYF
TGTGCCAGCAGCTTAGTCGTGAACGAGCTAGGGGACTACGAGCAGTACTTC
>many|.|TRBV29-1|TRBJ1-1
CSVEQAMNTEAFF
TGCAGCGTTGAACAAGCCATGAACACTGAAGCTTTCTTT
>few|.|TRBV2|TRBJ2-7
CASSEAGSLYEQYF
TGTGCCAGCAGTGAGGCAGGTTCCCTCTACGAGCAGTACTTC
>.|TRBD2|TRBV2|TRBJ2-7
CASSEGSGRAMFDYEQYF
TGTGCCAGCAGTGAGGGTAGCGGGAGGGCCATGTTTGACTACGAGCAGTACTTC
>few|.|TRBV30|TRBJ1-5
CAWSSYNNQPQHF
TGTGCCTGGAGTAGTTATAATAATCAGCCCCAGCATTTT
>.|.|TRBV27|TRBJ1-1
CASSFARTTEAFF
TGTGCCAGCAGTTTCGCGAGGACCACTGAAGCTTTCTTT
>.|.|TRBV4-2|TRBJ2-7
CASSQVPIPLEQYF
TGTGCCAGCAGCCAAGTCCCTATCCCCCTCGAGCAGTACTTC
>many|TRBD2|TRBV20-1|TRBJ2-1
CSARSTSGRDNEQFF
TGCAGTGCACGAAGCACTAGCGGGAGGGACAATGAGCAGTTCTTC
>few|.|TRBV11-1|TRBJ2-1
CASSPHQVGGGSYNEQFF
TGTGCCAGCAGCCCGCATCAGGTTGGAGGGGGCTCCTACAATGAGCAGTTCTTC
>few|.|TRBV12-5|TRBJ2-7
CASGLGYGYEQYF
TGTGCTAGTGGTTTGGGATACGGCTACGAGCAGTACTTC